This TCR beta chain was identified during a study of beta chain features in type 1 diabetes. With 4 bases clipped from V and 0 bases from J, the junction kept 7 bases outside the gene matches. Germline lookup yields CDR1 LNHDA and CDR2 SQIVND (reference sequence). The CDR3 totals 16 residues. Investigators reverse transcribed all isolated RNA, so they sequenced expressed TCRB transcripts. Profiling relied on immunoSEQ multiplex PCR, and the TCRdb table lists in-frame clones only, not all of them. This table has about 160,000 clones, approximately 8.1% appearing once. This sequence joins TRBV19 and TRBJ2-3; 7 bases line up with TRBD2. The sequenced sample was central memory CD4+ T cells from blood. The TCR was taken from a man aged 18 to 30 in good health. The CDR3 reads CASSTRAGASTDTQYF. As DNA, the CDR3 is TGTGCCAGTAGTACCCGCGCGGGAGCGAGCACAGATACGCAGTATTTT.